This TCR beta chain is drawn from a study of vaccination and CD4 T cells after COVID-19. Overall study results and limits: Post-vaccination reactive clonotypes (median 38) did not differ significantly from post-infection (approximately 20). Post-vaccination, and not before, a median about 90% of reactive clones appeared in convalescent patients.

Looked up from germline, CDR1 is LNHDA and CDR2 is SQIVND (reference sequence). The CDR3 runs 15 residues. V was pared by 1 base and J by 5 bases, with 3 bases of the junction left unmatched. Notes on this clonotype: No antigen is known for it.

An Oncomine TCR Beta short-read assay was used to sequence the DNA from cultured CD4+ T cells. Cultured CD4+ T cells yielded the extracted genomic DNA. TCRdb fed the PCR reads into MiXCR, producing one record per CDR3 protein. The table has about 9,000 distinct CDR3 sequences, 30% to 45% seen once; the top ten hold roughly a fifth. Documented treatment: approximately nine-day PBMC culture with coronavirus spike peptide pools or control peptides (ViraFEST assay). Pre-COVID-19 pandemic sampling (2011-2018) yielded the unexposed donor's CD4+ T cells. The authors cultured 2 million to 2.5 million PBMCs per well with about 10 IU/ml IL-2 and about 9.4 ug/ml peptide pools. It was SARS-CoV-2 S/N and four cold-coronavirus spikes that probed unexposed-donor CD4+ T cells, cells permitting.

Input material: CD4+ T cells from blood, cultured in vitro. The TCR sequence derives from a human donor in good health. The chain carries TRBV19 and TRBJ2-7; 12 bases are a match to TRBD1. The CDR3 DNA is TGTGCCAGTAGTATAGGGCGGGACAGGGGGCACGAGCAGTACTTC. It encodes CASSIGRDRGHEQYF.